This T cell receptor beta chain was documented in a study of radiotherapy plus CTLA-4 blockade in lung cancer. Study at large: Objective response rate was over 15%; disease control rate, under 35%.

Profiled with immunoSEQ multiplex PCR; TCRdb holds only in-frame clones, not every one. The table has around 130,000 clones, about nine tenths seen once. Findings of the study overall: The authors reported that early blood T cell clone dynamics, with interferon-beta, best predicted response. Following radiotherapy plus ipilimumab, tumor-derived TCR clones expanded in the blood.

Trimming took off 1 base at V and 5 bases at J, with 8 bases between the two ends. Germline CDR1 and CDR2: SQVTM and ANQGSEA. CDR3 size: 12 residues. In the case of this clone: Its antigen is undetermined.

The clonotype was recovered from a human donor with non-small cell lung cancer that progressed on radiotherapy plus ipilimumab. The input for sequencing was peripheral blood, taken from a patient treated with radiotherapy plus ipilimumab. The chain couples TRBV29-1 to TRBJ1-1; D gene unclear. CDR3 in amino acids: CSVEGRKTEAFF. The CDR3 nucleotides read TGCAGCGTTGAAGGGCGCAAAACTGAAGCTTTCTTT.